This is a list of T cell receptor beta chains from one sample in a study of T cells in Graves' hyperthyroidism and ophthalmopathy. A single record per CDR3 protein comes from TCRdb applying MiXCR to the multiplex PCR reads. The data hold a few hundred thousand distinct CDR3 sequences, with more than 12% observed a single time. The specimen sequenced was blood. Every receptor here comes from a woman between 40 and 55 years old with Graves' hyperthyroidism that later progressed to Graves' ophthalmopathy. CDR3s include the opening cysteine and the closing phenylalanine or tryptophan. The D gene is left open where the match is weak. Clone size is given for some rows only: seen once, a few or many times, or a class if the clone is expanded.

D | size | J | length | V | CDR3 | DNA
TRBD1 | . | TRBJ2-7 | 17 | TRBV4-1 | CASSLNPTPGQGYEQYF | TGCGCCAGCAGCCTCAATCCGACCCCTGGACAGGGCTACGAGCAGTACTTC
. | many | TRBJ2-5 | 13 | TRBV18 | CASSRFERETQYF | TGTGCCAGCTCACGATTCGAACGGGAGACCCAGTACTTC
. | many | TRBJ2-3 | 14 | TRBV20-1 | CSARGVTSTDTQYF | TGCAGTGCTAGAGGGGTAACTAGCACAGATACGCAGTATTTT
. | many | TRBJ2-1 | 14 | TRBV20-1 | CSAAYRVVGNEQFF | TGCAGTGCTGCCTATAGGGTAGTCGGCAATGAGCAGTTCTTC
. | many | TRBJ1-1 | 11 | TRBV2 | CATTIGTPAFF | TGTGCCACCACCATTGGGACCCCAGCTTTCTTT
. | many | TRBJ2-1 | 14 | TRBV7-2 | CASSLLVAFHEQFF | TGTGCCAGCAGCTTACTGGTGGCCTTCCATGAGCAGTTCTTC
. | . | TRBJ2-4 | 15 | TRBV7-9 | CASSLVGVTKNIQYF | TGTGCCAGCAGCTTAGTTGGAGTAACCAAAAACATTCAGTACTTC
. | . | TRBJ2-7 | 16 | TRBV6-2/TRBV6-3 | CASSYSRTEFAYEQYF | TGTGCCAGCAGTTACTCCAGGACGGAGTTCGCCTACGAGCAGTACTTC
TRBD1 | many | TRBJ1-5 | 16 | TRBV19 | CASSPTRDRGLQPQHF | TGTGCCAGTAGCCCCACCCGGGACAGGGGGCTACAGCCCCAGCATTTT
TRBD2 | few | TRBJ2-1 | 22 | TRBV7-9 | CASSPALRFLAGGTSSYNEQFF | TGTGCCAGCAGCCCAGCCCTTAGGTTTTTAGCGGGAGGTACAAGCTCCTACAATGAGCAGTTCTTC
. | many | TRBJ1-5 | 13 | TRBV28 | CASRTGGNQPQHF | TGTGCCAGCAGGACGGGGGGTAATCAGCCCCAGCATTTT
. | . | TRBJ1-5 | 14 | TRBV9 | CASSVDPGSQPQHF | TGTGCCAGCAGCGTAGATCCGGGTTCTCAGCCCCAGCATTTT
TRBD2 | many | TRBJ2-1 | 14 | TRBV12-3/TRBV12-4 | CASGGERSPDEQFF | TGTGCCAGCGGGGGGGAAAGAAGTCCTGATGAGCAGTTCTTC
. | many | TRBJ2-1 | 15 | TRBV11-2 | CASSRGTGRLDEQFF | TGTGCCAGCAGCCGAGGGACTGGGAGATTGGATGAGCAGTTCTTC
. | many | TRBJ2-1 | 14 | TRBV11-2 | CASSRDQHWTQQFF | TGTGCCAGCAGCCGGGACCAGCACTGGACACAGCAGTTCTTC
. | few | TRBJ1-5 | 14 | TRBV9 | CASSVGYSNQPQHF | TGTGCCAGCAGCGTAGGGTATAGCAATCAGCCCCAGCATTTT
. | many | TRBJ2-1 | 15 | TRBV5-1 | CASSFRGGNYNEQFF | TGCGCCAGCAGCTTCAGGGGAGGGAATTACAATGAGCAGTTCTTC
. | few | TRBJ2-3 | 17 | TRBV3-1 | CASSQDYRLGPADTQYF | TGTGCCAGCAGCCAAGATTATAGGTTGGGGCCGGCGGATACGCAGTATTTT